A selection of T cell receptor beta chains follows, all from one sample in a study of shared clonotypes between healthy human individuals. Sequencing was performed with immunoSEQ multiplex PCR; in TCRdb, only in-frame clones are kept and a portion is missing. Among 660,000 or so clones listed, 95% to 97% were seen once. Sequences were obtained from naive CD8+ T cells sorted from blood. These receptors were obtained from a woman in her 30s in good health. Each CDR3 is given with its conserved first and last residue. Fields, in order: J gene, V gene, clone size, D gene, CDR3 protein, CDR3 DNA. D genes are given only for firm matches. Some rows mark clone size as missing; the rest say once, few, many or name a class of expanded clone.

J: TRBJ1-1; V: TRBV5-4; size: -; D: -; CDR3: CASSSYDTEAFF; DNA: TGTGCCAGCAGCTCTTACGACACTGAAGCTTTCTTT
J: TRBJ2-3; V: TRBV30; size: -; D: -; CDR3: CAWSDPGPMGTDTQYF; DNA: TGTGCCTGGAGTGATCCCGGGCCAATGGGCACAGATACGCAGTATTTT
J: TRBJ2-2; V: TRBV29-1; size: -; D: -; CDR3: CSVEGATGELFF; DNA: TGCAGCGTTGAGGGGGCAACCGGGGAGCTGTTTTTT
J: TRBJ2-3; V: TRBV19; size: -; D: -; CDR3: CASSIVLAADTQYF; DNA: TGTGCCAGTAGTATAGTACTAGCCGCAGATACGCAGTATTTT
J: TRBJ1-5; V: TRBV4-1; size: -; D: -; CDR3: CASSSVGPAGNQPQHF; DNA: TGCGCCAGCAGCTCTGTAGGCCCTGCCGGCAATCAGCCCCAGCATTTT
J: TRBJ2-7; V: TRBV27; size: -; D: -; CDR3: CASRDSRGSPYYEQYF; DNA: TGTGCCAGCCGCGACTCCAGGGGATCCCCCTACTACGAGCAGTACTTC
J: TRBJ2-6; V: TRBV5-1; size: -; D: TRBD1; CDR3: CASSLGTGLPSGANVLTF; DNA: TGCGCCAGCAGCCTCGGGACAGGGTTACCCTCTGGGGCCAACGTCCTGACTTTC
J: TRBJ1-5; V: TRBV27; size: -; D: TRBD1; CDR3: CASSLRYQGAQPQHF; DNA: TGTGCCAGCAGTTTACGTTACCAGGGGGCCCAGCCCCAGCATTTT
J: TRBJ2-2; V: TRBV19; size: -; D: -; CDR3: CASSIDRLSLRLLNTGELFF; DNA: TGTGCCAGTAGTATAGATCGGTTAAGTCTAAGACTACTGAACACCGGGGAGCTGTTTTTT
J: TRBJ2-2; V: TRBV7-6; size: -; D: TRBD2; CDR3: CASSPSGANTGELFF; DNA: TGTGCCAGCAGCCCTAGCGGGGCGAACACCGGGGAGCTGTTTTTT
J: TRBJ1-1; V: TRBV11-3; size: -; D: -; CDR3: CATHGGAAGAFF; DNA: TGTGCCACCCACGGGGGGGCAGCAGGAGCTTTCTTT
J: TRBJ2-5; V: TRBV5-4; size: once; D: TRBD2; CDR3: CASSLAASGQETQYF; DNA: TGTGCCAGCAGCTTGGCGGCTAGCGGGCAAGAGACCCAGTACTTC
J: TRBJ2-7; V: TRBV5-1; size: -; D: -; CDR3: CASSLGYEQYF; DNA: TGCGCCAGCAGCTTGGGGTACGAGCAGTACTTC
J: TRBJ1-1; V: TRBV30; size: -; D: -; CDR3: CAWSVDVNTEAFF; DNA: TGTGCCTGGAGTGTGGACGTGAACACTGAAGCTTTCTTT
J: TRBJ1-1; V: TRBV28; size: -; D: -; CDR3: CASSRSATEASF; DNA: TGTGCCAGCAGTCGCTCGGCGACTGAAGCTTCCTTT
J: TRBJ1-1; V: TRBV28; size: -; D: -; CDR3: CASSRSENTEAFF; DNA: TGTGCCAGCAGTCGCAGTGAGAACACTGAAGCTTTCTTT
J: TRBJ2-1; V: TRBV28; size: -; D: -; CDR3: CASSLGGGPSSYNEQFF; DNA: TGTGCCAGCAGTTTAGGGGGCGGTCCCAGCTCCTACAATGAGCAGTTCTTC
J: TRBJ1-5; V: TRBV27; size: -; D: -; CDR3: CASSLYSGQPQHF; DNA: TGTGCCAGCAGTTTATATAGCGGTCAGCCCCAGCATTTT
J: TRBJ2-1; V: TRBV15; size: -; D: TRBD2; CDR3: CATSRQRTSADNEQFF; DNA: TGTGCCACCAGCAGACAACGCACTAGCGCTGACAATGAGCAGTTCTTC
J: TRBJ2-1; V: TRBV4-1; size: -; D: TRBD2; CDR3: CASKAAGGNEQFF; DNA: TGCGCCAGCAAGGCAGCGGGAGGCAATGAGCAGTTCTTC
J: TRBJ2-1; V: TRBV13; size: once; D: -; CDR3: CASSLGASSYGNEQFF; DNA: TGTGCCAGCAGCTTAGGTGCGAGTTCGTATGGCAATGAGCAGTTCTTC
J: TRBJ2-7; V: TRBV27; size: -; D: -; CDR3: CASSLIGTSYEQYF; DNA: TGTGCCAGCAGTTTAATCGGGACCTCCTACGAGCAGTACTTC
J: TRBJ2-2; V: TRBV27; size: few; D: TRBD2; CDR3: CASSRLAENTGELFF; DNA: TGTGCCAGCAGTCGGCTAGCGGAGAACACCGGGGAGCTGTTTTTT
J: TRBJ1-1; V: TRBV27; size: -; D: -; CDR3: CASTVSGTLNTEAFF; DNA: TGTGCCAGCACCGTCTCAGGGACCTTGAACACTGAAGCTTTCTTT
J: TRBJ1-3; V: TRBV4-1; size: -; D: -; CDR3: CASSPPSGNTIYF; DNA: TGCGCCAGCAGCCCCCCCTCTGGAAACACCATATATTTT
J: TRBJ1-1; V: TRBV5-1; size: -; D: -; CDR3: CASSLEGNLFTEAFF; DNA: TGCGCCAGCAGCTTGGAAGGGAACCTCTTCACTGAAGCTTTCTTT
J: TRBJ2-2; V: TRBV5-8; size: -; D: -; CDR3: CASSWPGPYTGELFF; DNA: TGTGCCAGCAGCTGGCCGGGGCCGTACACCGGGGAGCTGTTTTTT
J: TRBJ1-2; V: TRBV4-1; size: -; D: -; CDR3: CASSLGTERDGYTF; DNA: TGCGCCAGCAGTCTCGGGACCGAAAGGGATGGCTACACCTTC
J: TRBJ1-1; V: TRBV27; size: -; D: -; CDR3: CASRGPGHRSTAEAFF; DNA: TGTGCCAGCAGGGGGCCGGGTCACAGGTCTACTGCCGAAGCTTTCTTT
J: TRBJ2-7; V: TRBV13; size: -; D: -; CDR3: CASSSRQGLLYEQYF; DNA: TGTGCCAGCAGCTCCCGACAGGGACTCTTATACGAGCAGTACTTC
J: TRBJ2-7; V: TRBV11-2; size: -; D: -; CDR3: CASSLEGAIAYEQYF; DNA: TGTGCCAGCAGCTTAGAGGGGGCGATCGCCTACGAGCAGTACTTC
J: TRBJ2-3; V: TRBV9; size: -; D: -; CDR3: CASSVVSVGDTQYF; DNA: TGTGCCAGCAGCGTAGTAAGCGTGGGAGATACGCAGTATTTT
J: TRBJ2-1; V: TRBV11-2; size: -; D: -; CDR3: CASSLQSSYNEQFF; DNA: TGTGCCAGCAGCTTGCAGAGCTCCTACAATGAGCAGTTCTTC
J: TRBJ2-7; V: TRBV11-2; size: -; D: -; CDR3: CASRTTLSYEQYF; DNA: TGTGCCAGCAGAACGACGTTATCCTACGAGCAGTACTTC
J: TRBJ2-7; V: TRBV7-9; size: -; D: TRBD1; CDR3: CASSSRWDRQTYEQYF; DNA: TGTGCCAGCAGCTCGAGATGGGACAGGCAGACCTACGAGCAGTACTTC
J: TRBJ2-2; V: TRBV7-9; size: -; D: -; CDR3: CASSSGRGLNTGELFF; DNA: TGTGCCAGCAGCTCAGGGAGGGGGCTAAACACCGGGGAGCTGTTTTTT
J: TRBJ2-7; V: TRBV19; size: -; D: TRBD2; CDR3: CASSMLASGDRVGEQYF; DNA: TGTGCCAGTAGTATGTTGGCTAGCGGAGACCGAGTAGGCGAGCAGTACTTC
J: TRBJ1-1; V: TRBV28; size: -; D: TRBD1; CDR3: CASSPTPTGATEAFF; DNA: TGTGCCAGCAGTCCAACTCCAACAGGGGCCACTGAAGCTTTCTTT
J: TRBJ1-5; V: TRBV10-3; size: -; D: -; CDR3: CAISDVVGSNQPQHF; DNA: TGTGCCATCAGTGATGTGGTTGGTAGCAATCAGCCCCAGCATTTT
J: TRBJ2-1; V: TRBV10-2; size: -; D: -; CDR3: CASSVSQTYNEQFF; DNA: TGCGCCAGCAGTGTGTCCCAGACCTACAATGAGCAGTTCTTC
J: TRBJ1-1; V: TRBV27; size: -; D: TRBD1; CDR3: CASRTTGGHEAFF; DNA: TGTGCCAGCAGGACAACAGGGGGCCACGAAGCTTTCTTT
J: TRBJ2-5; V: TRBV6-6; size: once; D: -; CDR3: CASSYSGGGETQYF; DNA: TGTGCCAGCAGTTACTCTGGGGGAGGAGAGACCCAGTACTTC
J: TRBJ1-4; V: TRBV5-6; size: -; D: -; CDR3: CASSFRVGRTKLFF; DNA: TGTGCCAGCAGCTTCAGGGTCGGGCGAACAAAACTGTTTTTT
J: TRBJ1-1; V: TRBV13; size: -; D: -; CDR3: CASSLGDIEAFF; DNA: TGTGCCAGCAGCTTGGGGGACATTGAAGCTTTCTTT
J: TRBJ1-5; V: TRBV27; size: -; D: -; CDR3: CASKLGGMSNQPQHF; DNA: TGTGCCAGCAAGTTGGGGGGAATGAGCAATCAGCCCCAGCATTTT
J: TRBJ2-1; V: TRBV10-3; size: -; D: -; CDR3: CAIRRAENNEQFF; DNA: TGTGCCATTCGACGGGCGGAAAACAATGAGCAGTTCTTC
J: TRBJ1-1; V: TRBV2; size: -; D: -; CDR3: CASSEPQRTFGSEAFF; DNA: TGTGCCAGCAGTGAGCCACAACGGACCTTTGGGTCTGAAGCTTTCTTT
J: TRBJ2-7; V: TRBV28; size: -; D: TRBD1; CDR3: CASRMDRGSYEQYF; DNA: TGTGCCAGCAGAATGGACAGGGGATCCTACGAGCAGTACTTC
J: TRBJ2-7; V: TRBV27; size: -; D: -; CDR3: CASSLFPGQSEQYF; DNA: TGTGCCAGCAGTTTATTCCCCGGACAGTCCGAGCAGTACTTC
J: TRBJ2-7; V: TRBV2; size: -; D: TRBD1; CDR3: CASSGATGEYEQYF; DNA: TGTGCCAGCAGTGGAGCGACAGGGGAGTACGAGCAGTACTTC
J: TRBJ2-5; V: TRBV5-1; size: -; D: -; CDR3: CASSFSSVQETQYF; DNA: TGCGCCAGCAGCTTCTCCAGCGTCCAAGAGACCCAGTACTTC
J: TRBJ2-1; V: TRBV2; size: -; D: -; CDR3: CASSERQEIYNEQFF; DNA: TGTGCCAGCAGTGAAAGACAGGAGATCTACAATGAGCAGTTCTTC
J: TRBJ1-3; V: TRBV11-3; size: -; D: -; CDR3: CASSLGIWLDSPSGNTIYF; DNA: TGTGCCAGCAGCTTAGGGATCTGGCTCGACAGTCCCTCTGGAAACACCATATATTTT
J: TRBJ1-2; V: TRBV19; size: -; D: -; CDR3: CASSTGRYFGYTF; DNA: TGTGCCAGTAGTACCGGACGGTACTTTGGCTACACCTTC
J: TRBJ1-5; V: TRBV28; size: -; D: TRBD1; CDR3: CASSNRGTFNQPQHF; DNA: TGTGCCAGCAGTAACAGGGGGACGTTCAATCAGCCCCAGCATTTT
J: TRBJ2-7; V: TRBV28; size: -; D: TRBD1; CDR3: CASSFVGGKPPEQYF; DNA: TGTGCCAGCAGTTTTGTAGGGGGCAAACCACCCGAGCAGTACTTC
J: TRBJ2-7; V: TRBV5-1; size: -; D: TRBD2; CDR3: CASRLGTSDAYEQYF; DNA: TGCGCCAGCAGACTGGGGACTAGTGATGCCTACGAGCAGTACTTC
J: TRBJ2-7; V: TRBV29-1; size: -; D: -; CDR3: CSALWRELYEQYF; DNA: TGCAGCGCCCTCTGGAGGGAGCTCTACGAGCAGTACTTC
J: TRBJ2-1; V: TRBV28; size: -; D: -; CDR3: CASASGPGGYNEQFF; DNA: TGTGCCAGCGCCTCGGGACCCGGTGGGTACAATGAGCAGTTCTTC